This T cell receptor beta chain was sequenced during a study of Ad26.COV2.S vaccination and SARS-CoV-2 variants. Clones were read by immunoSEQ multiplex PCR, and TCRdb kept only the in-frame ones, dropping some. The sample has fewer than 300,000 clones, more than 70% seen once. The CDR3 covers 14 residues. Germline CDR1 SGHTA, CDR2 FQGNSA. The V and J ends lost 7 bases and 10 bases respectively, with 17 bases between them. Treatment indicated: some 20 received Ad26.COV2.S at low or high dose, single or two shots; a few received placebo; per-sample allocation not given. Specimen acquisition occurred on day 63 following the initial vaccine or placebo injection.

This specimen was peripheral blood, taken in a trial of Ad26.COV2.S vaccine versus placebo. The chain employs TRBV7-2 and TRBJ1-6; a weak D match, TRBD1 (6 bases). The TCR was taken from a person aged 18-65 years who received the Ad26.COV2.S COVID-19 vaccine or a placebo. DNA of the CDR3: TGTGCCAGCACCCCGCCGGGGACAAGGTCACCCCTCCACTTT. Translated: CASTPPGTRSPLHF.